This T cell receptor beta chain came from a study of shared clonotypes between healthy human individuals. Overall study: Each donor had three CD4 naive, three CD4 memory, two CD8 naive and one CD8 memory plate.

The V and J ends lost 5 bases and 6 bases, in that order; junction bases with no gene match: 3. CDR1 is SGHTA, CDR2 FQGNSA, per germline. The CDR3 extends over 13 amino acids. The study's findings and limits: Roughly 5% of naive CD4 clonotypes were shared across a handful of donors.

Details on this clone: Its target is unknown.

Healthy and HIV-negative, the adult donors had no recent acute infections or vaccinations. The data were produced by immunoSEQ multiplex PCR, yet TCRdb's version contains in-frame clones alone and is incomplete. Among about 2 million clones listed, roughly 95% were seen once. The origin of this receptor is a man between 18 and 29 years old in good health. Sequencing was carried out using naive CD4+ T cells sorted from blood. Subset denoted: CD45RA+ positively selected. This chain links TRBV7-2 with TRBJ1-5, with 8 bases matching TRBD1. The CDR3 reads CASSRTGTQPQHF. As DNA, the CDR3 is TGTGCCAGCAGCAGGACAGGGACTCAGCCCCAGCATTTT.